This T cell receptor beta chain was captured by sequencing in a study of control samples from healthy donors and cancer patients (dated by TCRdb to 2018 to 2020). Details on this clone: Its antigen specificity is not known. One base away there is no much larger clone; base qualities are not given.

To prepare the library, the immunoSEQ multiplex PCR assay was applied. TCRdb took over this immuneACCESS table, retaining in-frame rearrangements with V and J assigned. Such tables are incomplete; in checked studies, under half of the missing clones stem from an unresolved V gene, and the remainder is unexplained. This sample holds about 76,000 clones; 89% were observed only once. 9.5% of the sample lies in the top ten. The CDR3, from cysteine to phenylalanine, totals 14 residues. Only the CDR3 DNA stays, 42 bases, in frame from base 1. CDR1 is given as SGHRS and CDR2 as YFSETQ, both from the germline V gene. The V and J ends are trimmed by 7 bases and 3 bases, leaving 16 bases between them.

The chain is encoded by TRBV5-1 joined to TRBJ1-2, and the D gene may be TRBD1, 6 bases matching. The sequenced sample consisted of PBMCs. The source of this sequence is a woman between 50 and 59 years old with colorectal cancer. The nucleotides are TGCGCCAGCCGATCTCTACAGGGTGACTATGGCTACACCTTC. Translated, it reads CASRSLQGDYGYTF.